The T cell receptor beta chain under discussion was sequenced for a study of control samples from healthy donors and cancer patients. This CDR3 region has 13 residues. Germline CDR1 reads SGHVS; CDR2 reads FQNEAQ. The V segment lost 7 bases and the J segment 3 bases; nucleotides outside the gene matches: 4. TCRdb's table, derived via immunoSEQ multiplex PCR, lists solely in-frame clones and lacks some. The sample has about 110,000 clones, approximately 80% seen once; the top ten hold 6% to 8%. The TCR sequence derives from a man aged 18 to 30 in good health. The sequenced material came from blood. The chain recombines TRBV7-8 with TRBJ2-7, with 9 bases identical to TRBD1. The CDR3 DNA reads TGTGCCAGCACCCGGACAGGGGACTACGAGCAGTACTTC. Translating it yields CASTRTGDYEQYF.